Given below is one TCR beta chain in context. The data were taken from a study of blood T cell repertoires in COVID-19. Profiled with immunoSEQ multiplex PCR; TCRdb holds only in-frame clones, not every one. The data show around 300,000 clones, with about nine tenths seen just once and 1.1% held by the top ten. Material for sequencing was PBMCs or T cells enriched from blood (not recorded which). This clonotype was sampled from a woman aged 30 to 39 who had recovered from COVID-19.

CDR3 sequence: CASSFVPAGQETQYF. In DNA, the CDR3 is TGTGCCAGCAGCTTCGTTCCAGCGGGTCAAGAGACCCAGTACTTC. This chain links TRBV5-8 with TRBJ2-5; possible D gene TRBD2, 6 bases. V was clipped by 2 bases and J by 2 bases, with 13 bases between them. The CDR3 extends over 15 amino acids. CDR1 is SGHTS and CDR2 is YDEGEE in the germline V gene.